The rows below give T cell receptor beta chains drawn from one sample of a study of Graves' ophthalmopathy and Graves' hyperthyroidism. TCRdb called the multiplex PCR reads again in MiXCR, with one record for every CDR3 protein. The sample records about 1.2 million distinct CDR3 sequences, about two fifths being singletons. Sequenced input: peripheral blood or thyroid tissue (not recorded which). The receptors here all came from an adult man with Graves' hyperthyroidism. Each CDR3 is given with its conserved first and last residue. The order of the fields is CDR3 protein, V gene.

CASSDDRAEQYF	TRBV2
CASSSPVVYEQYF	TRBV6-1
CASRTGQLSGNTIYF	TRBV12-3/TRBV12-4
CAISSSTGSIRGQHF	TRBV6-2/TRBV6-3
CASSGGPSNTEAFF	TRBV7-2
CATSGQNNQPQHF	TRBV15
CATSEGRANTGELFF	TRBV24-1
CASSSLAPGRRENYGYTF	TRBV13
CASSLAAGDGYGYTF	TRBV11-1
CASSQETAGRSEQYF	TRBV14
CSVDGRSYGYTF	TRBV29-1
CSVLGQGPGWPQHF	TRBV29-1
CASSLIPRQGSYGYTF	TRBV27
CASTRTGRDQPQHF	TRBV19
CASSLGHRSGSGEQYF	TRBV7-8
CASSPQTGEDGYTF	TRBV5-1
CATSTAGAYGYTFGSGTRDQPQHF	TRBV15
CASSQDYNSYGQYF	TRBV4-1
CASSPWTGGNGYTF	TRBV2
CASSANPTGDYGYTF	TRBV5-6
CASSRPGQGAALNTEAFF	TRBV7-2
CARYNSPLHF	TRBV6-5
CSTAGGGEETQHF	TRBV29-1
CASSNPLRSGTGELFF	TRBV19
CSVEVNYGYTF	TRBV29-1
CASRLTGTKGYTF	TRBV19
CASSLRVSGSGNTIYF	TRBV7-2
CASRGLAGPQETQYF	TRBV2
CASRVGQFEFYTF	TRBV6-5
CASSTDISYGYTF	TRBV19
CASSLGTGGFQETQYF	TRBV7-8
CATSAINTEAFF	TRBV15
CATSDSRGSGNTIYF	TRBV24-1
CSARVGQVQETQYF	TRBV20-1
CASRSKQGARDSPLHF	TRBV12-3/TRBV12-4
CASSLATSGRAQETQYF	TRBV7-9
CASSQEGYEQYF	TRBV4-1
CASSRTPNYGYTF	TRBV14
CASSQGTGDGETQYF	TRBV4-3
CASSTDPGRPYQETQYF	TRBV19
CATSDNPGNQPQHF	TRBV24-1
CASRSGTLKETQYF	TRBV7-2
CASRPGQGTQETQYF	TRBV5-8
CASSIDGRTTSGRVQPYEQYF	TRBV19
CASSRTAAGANVLTF	TRBV6-2/TRBV6-3
CASIGQVGTGELFF	TRBV2
CASSSSGTYNEQFF	TRBV19
CASSERGDSCYTF	TRBV25-1
CASRPLAGAATGELFF	TRBV7-6
CASSRRRGEGYTF	TRBV12-3/TRBV12-4
CASSYTGSYTGELFF	TRBV7-9
CASSRGTSGGIPDTQYF	TRBV25-1
CSADFRTGGNQPQHF	TRBV20-1
CAISESKGQGTDTQYF	TRBV10-3